The 22 T cell receptor beta chains presented below share a single source sample, sequenced in a study of blood T cell repertoires in COVID-19. Clones were sequenced by immunoSEQ multiplex PCR, and TCRdb holds only the in-frame ones, with some missing. The data hold roughly 52,000 clones, with about 88% observed a single time. The source material was peripheral blood. The receptors stem from a man aged 55 to 70 with active COVID-19.

This rearrangement joins TRBV5-1 to TRBJ2-2; D is unclear. Germline CDR1 reads SGHRS; CDR2 reads YFSETQ. V was clipped by 3 bases and J by 3 bases, with 9 bases between them. This CDR3 is 14 amino acids long. CDR3 sequence reads: CASSYPTDTGELFF. The CDR3 DNA sequence: TGCGCCAGCAGCTACCCCACAGACACCGGGGAGCTGTTTTTT.

The chain employs TRBV10-3 and TRBJ2-3; 10 bases agree with TRBD2. The CDR3 covers 14 residues. V lost 6 bases, J lost 8 bases, and 8 bases stayed unmatched. Germline lookup yields CDR1 ENHRY and CDR2 SYGVKD. In nucleotides, the CDR3 is TGTGCCATCAGCCCTAGCGGGAGAGCTGGTACGCAGTATTTT. Translating it yields CAISPSGRAGTQYF.

This clone appeared a few times. This chain joins TRBV19 and TRBJ1-4; D might be TRBD1 (6 bases). Trimming took 9 bases from V and 6 from J, leaving 11 bases between them. The CDR3 covers 12 residues. Per the germline V gene, CDR1 is LNHDA and CDR2 is SQIVND (reference sequence). The CDR3 DNA follows: TGTGCCAGCCAGGGGTTGCATGAAAAACTGTTTTTT. Translated: CASQGLHEKLFF.

J is TRBJ2-7 and V is TRBV10-3; TRBD1 matches 8 bases. Looked up from germline, CDR1 is ENHRY and CDR2 is SYGVKD. The CDR3 totals 15 residues. The trim removed 0 bases at V and 5 bases at J, leaving 6 bases unmatched. The DNA of the CDR3 is TGTGCCATCAGTGAGTCTCTGACAGGGGACCACGAGCAGTACTTC. Its protein product is CAISESLTGDHEQYF.

The chain uses TRBV6-5 and TRBJ1-1, with D hard to call. The CDR3 spans 13 residues. V was clipped by 0 bases and J by 11 bases, with 13 bases between them. Germline V gives CDR1 MNHEY, CDR2 SVGAGI. CDR3: CASSYSIRGLAFF. The CDR3 nucleotides are TGTGCCAGCAGTTACTCGATTCGGGGTCTGGCTTTCTTT.

V and J are TRBV5-1 and TRBJ2-7; no clear D. The CDR3 loop spans 16 amino acids. The germline V gene has CDR1 SGHRS and CDR2 YFSETQ. Trimming removed 0 bases at V and 2 bases at J, with 15 bases between. The CDR3 is CASSLAYVLKAYEQYF. CDR3 coding DNA: TGCGCCAGCAGCTTGGCCTATGTTCTTAAAGCCTACGAGCAGTACTTC. Combining the CDR3 with reference TRBV5-1 and TRBJ2-7 gives the whole variable domain KAGVTQTPRYLIKTRGQQVTLSCSPISGHRSVSWYQQTPGQGLQFLFEYFSETQRNKGNFPGRFSGRQFSNSRSEMNVSTLELGDSALYLCASSLAYVLKAYEQYFGPGTRLTVT.

The chain employs TRBV9 and TRBJ2-1; D possibly corresponds to TRBD2 (5 bases). Germline loops: CDR1 SGDLS, CDR2 YYNGEE. The CDR3 extends over 12 amino acids. Between the trimmed V and J ends, which lost 3 bases and 6 bases, there was a span of 7 bases. CDR3 bases: TGTGCCAGCAGCGGAGAGGGCAATGAGCAGTTCTTC. Protein: CASSGEGNEQFF.

This clone was observed a handful of times. This sequence joins TRBV7-2 and TRBJ2-7, with 10 nucleotides matching TRBD2. This CDR3 region has 15 residues. Germline assignment: CDR1 SGHTA and CDR2 FQGNSA. The V and J ends lost 5 bases and 3 bases, in that order; junction bases with no gene match: 7. The CDR3 spells CASSTGLAGVYEQYF. The DNA of the CDR3 is TGTGCCAGCAGCACAGGTCTAGCGGGAGTCTACGAGCAGTACTTC.

The chain has TRBV11-2 and TRBJ1-1; D possibly corresponds to TRBD1 (5 bases). V was pared by 5 bases and J by 1 base, with 8 bases between. Germline V gives CDR1 SGHAT, CDR2 FQNNGV. This CDR3 spans 13 amino acids. This CDR3 is CASSPQGNTEAFF. For the CDR3, the DNA is TGTGCCAGCAGCCCTCAGGGGAACACTGAAGCTTTCTTT.

The genes are TRBV29-1 and TRBJ2-7; tentatively, D is TRBD1 (5 bases). CDR1 SQVTM and CDR2 ANQGSEA come from the germline V gene. This CDR3 is built from 11 residues. The V end was cut by 3 bases, the J end by 6 bases, with 9 bases between. Written as DNA, the CDR3 is TGCAGCGTTGATATCAGGGCCGAGCAGTACTTC. It codes for CSVDIRAEQYF.

This clone has only one observation. This chain's CDR3 is CASRDRVSNQPQHF. CDR3 nucleotide sequence: TGCGCCAGTAGGGACAGAGTTAGCAATCAGCCCCAGCATTTT. This rearrangement joins TRBV10-2 to TRBJ1-5; 7 bases map to TRBD1. Losses at the gene ends were 9 bases for V and 0 bases for J; bases not matched to a gene: 5. The CDR3 is 14 amino acids. Germline CDR1 reads WSHSY; CDR2 reads SAAADI.

The chain has TRBV11-2 and TRBJ1-2; no clear D gene. The CDR3 sequence is 13 residues long. The germline V and J ends were trimmed by 5 bases and 4 bases, with 11 bases remaining between them. Germline CDR1 SGHAT, CDR2 FQNNGV. Here the CDR3 DNA reads TGTGCCAGCAGCCGGACGGGGATCTATGGCTACACCTTC. Translation: CASSRTGIYGYTF.

The chain links TRBV5-1 to TRBJ1-2; D gene ambiguous. V shed 5 bases and J shed 1 base, with 12 bases lying between them. The germline V gene encodes CDR1 SGHRS and CDR2 YFSETQ. The CDR3 has 14 amino acids. CDR3 coding DNA: TGCGCCAGCAGTTCGGACGGACTTAACTATGGCTACACCTTC. Its protein product is CASSSDGLNYGYTF.

This clone was detected only once. This chain joins TRBV27 and TRBJ2-7; TRBD1 matches 9 bases. CDR3 length: 13 amino acids. Germline V gene sequence: CDR1 MNHEY, CDR2 SMNVEV (reference sequence). V gave up 5 bases and J gave up 7 bases; unmatched junction bases: 6. CDR3 sequence: CASSRTGVGEQYF. The CDR3 bases are TGTGCCAGCAGTCGGACAGGGGTCGGGGAGCAGTACTTC.

The genes are TRBV11-2 and TRBJ1-1, with D possibly matching TRBD1 (6 bases). The CDR3 has 15 amino acids. Between the trimmed V and J ends, which lost 0 bases and 5 bases, there was a span of 13 bases. The V gene's germline CDR1 is SGHAT and CDR2 FQNNGV. CDR3 bases: TGTGCCAGCAGCTTAGAGGGGGGGCCCGGGACTGAAGCTTTCTTT. Protein: CASSLEGGPGTEAFF. The complete variable domain, with remaining parts taken from reference TRBV11-2 and TRBJ1-1, reads EAGVAQSPRYKIIEKRQSVAFWCNPISGHATLYWYQQILGQGPKLLIQFQNNGVVDDSQLPKDRFSAERLKGVDSTLKIQPAKLEDSAVYLCASSLEGGPGTEAFFGQGTRLTVV.

This chain joins TRBV7-2 and TRBJ2-7; the match to TRBD1 covers 11 bases. Unmatched junction bases numbered 12, after V lost 5 bases and J lost 9 bases. This CDR3 contains 15 residues. Germline V lookup: CDR1 SGHTA, CDR2 FQGNSA. In DNA, the CDR3 is TGTGCCAGCAGCAGGGAGGGGACAGGGGGATCTGGGCAGTACTTC. Translating it yields CASSREGTGGSGQYF.

This chain connects TRBV3-1 (or the pseudogene TRBV3-2) to TRBJ2-1; D might be TRBD2 (5 bases). The germline gives CDR1 LGHDT, CDR2 YNNKEL (reference sequence). The CDR3 consists of 13 residues. V lost 10 bases to trimming and J lost 3 bases, with 13 bases between them. CDR3 in DNA: TGTGCCACCTCCCGGGGAAGCTACAATGAGCAGTTCTTC. This translates into CATSRGSYNEQFF.

The J gene is TRBJ2-5, the V gene TRBV24-1; 8 nucleotides agree with TRBD2. J gave up 2 bases and V 4 bases, and 8 bases lay outside the gene matches. The germline CDR1 and CDR2 sequences are KGHDR and SFDVKD. The CDR3 length is 16 residues. In DNA form, the CDR3 reads TGTGCCACCAGTGACGCTACCGGGACTAGTCAAGAGACCCAGTACTTC. Translated, it gives CATSDATGTSQETQYF.

This clone was observed a handful of times. The J gene is TRBJ1-4, the V gene TRBV4-2; 10 bases match TRBD1. J lost 0 bases, V lost 1 base, and 11 bases had no gene match. CDR1 is LGHNA, CDR2 YNFKEQ, per germline. The CDR3 runs to 20 residues. The CDR3 loop reads CASSQGAGTGEMSTNEKLFF. The CDR3 DNA reads TGTGCCAGCAGCCAAGGGGCCGGGACAGGGGAAATGTCAACTAATGAAAAACTGTTTTTT.

The chain joins TRBV18 to TRBJ2-7, with a tentative D call TRBD1 (5 bases). The CDR3 loop spans 15 amino acids. The germline gives CDR1 KGHSH, CDR2 LQKENI. V was trimmed by 6 bases and J by 2 bases, leaving 17 bases between them. CDR3 sequence (DNA): TGTGCCAGCTCCTCCGGGCAGGGATCGGCCTACGAGCAGTACTTC. This gives the protein CASSSGQGSAYEQYF.

The J gene is TRBJ2-1, the V gene TRBV24-1; the D gene is possibly TRBD1 (5 bases). Looked up from germline, CDR1 is KGHDR and CDR2 is SFDVKD. V was cut by 2 bases and J by 4 bases, with 5 bases left in between. This CDR3 contains 13 residues. CDR3 loop: CATSDSGYNEQFF. CDR3 coding DNA: TGTGCCACCAGTGATTCAGGGTACAATGAGCAGTTCTTC.

The gene calls are TRBV6-6 and TRBJ2-1; the D is unclear. Trimming removed 5 bases from V and 6 bases from J, with 23 bases in between. Germline CDR1 MNHNY, CDR2 SVGAGI (reference sequence). This CDR3 comprises 17 residues. The CDR3: CASSPPLGGGPINEQFF. The CDR3 DNA reads TGTGCCAGCAGTCCTCCCTTGGGTGGCGGCCCGATCAATGAGCAGTTCTTC.